The 7 T cell receptor beta chains below were found in one sample sequenced in a study of blood T cell repertoires in COVID-19. Assay: immunoSEQ multiplex PCR; the TCRdb copy retains only in-frame clones and omits some. The sample yields 54,000 or so clones, about four fifths seen once. Specimen: peripheral blood. The receptors were sampled from a woman aged 80 or older with acute or convalescent COVID-19.

The chain joins TRBV19 to TRBJ1-5; 9 nucleotides align to TRBD1. The CDR3 loop spans 14 amino acids. Germline CDR1 and CDR2: LNHDA and SQIVND (reference sequence). Germline trimming cut 9 bases from V and 3 bases from J; bases unmatched to any gene: 6. CDR3 coding DNA: TGTGCCAGCTCCCTACAGGGGGCCAATCAGCCCCAGCATTTT. It specifies CASSLQGANQPQHF.

This chain connects TRBV25-1 to TRBJ1-3; 9 bases line up with TRBD1. CDR3 length equals 18 residues. V shed 1 base and J 2 bases; nucleotides not matched to a gene: 9. Germline-derived CDR1 and CDR2 are MGHDK and SYGVNS. The DNA of the CDR3 is TGTGCCAGCAGTGAATTCGCCGGGACAGGGAGCCCTGGAAACACCATATATTTT. It encodes CASSEFAGTGSPGNTIYF.

The chain recombines TRBV30 with TRBJ1-2; D not certain. CDR3 length: 12 residues. Germline CDR1 reads GTSNPN; CDR2 reads SVGIG (reference sequence). Trimming removed 2 bases at V and 7 bases at J, with 11 bases between. This CDR3 reads CAWSFTPGGYTF. The CDR3, as DNA: TGTGCCTGGAGTTTCACCCCGGGTGGCTACACCTTC.

In its sample, this clone was seen once. J is TRBJ2-1 and V is TRBV28, with 8 nucleotides matching TRBD2. The CDR3 extends over 15 amino acids. CDR1 is MDHEN, CDR2 SYDVKM, per germline. Trimming took 5 bases from V and 5 from J; bases not matched to a gene: 8. In DNA, the CDR3 is TGTGCCAGCAGTCAGAGGACTAGCACTCACAATGAGCAGTTCTTC. As protein: CASSQRTSTHNEQFF.

The V gene is TRBV7-2, the J gene TRBJ1-5; unclear D gene. CDR1 SGHTA and CDR2 FQGNSA come from the germline V gene. This CDR3 is built from 13 residues. The ends were cut back, 5 bases at V and 6 bases at J, with 11 bases in the middle. DNA of the CDR3: TGTGCCAGCAGCCCAGCGACTACTCAGCCCCAGCATTTT. The encoded protein is CASSPATTQPQHF. Drawing the rest from reference TRBV7-2 and TRBJ1-5, the complete variable domain is GAGVSQSPSNKVTEKGKDVELRCDPISGHTALYWYRQSLGQGLEFLIYFQGNSAPDKSGLPSDRFSAERTGGSVSTLTIQRTQQEDSAVYLCASSPATTQPQHFGDGTRLSIL.

The chain employs TRBV11-2 and TRBJ1-1; the D is unclear. Trimming left V 5 bases short and J 6 bases short, with 13 bases between. Germline V gene data show CDR1 as SGHAT and CDR2 as FQNNGV. CDR3 length: 13 amino acids. The CDR3 bases are TGTGCCAGCAGCCCATTGACATTCGCTGAAGCTTTCTTT. Translating gives CASSPLTFAEAFF.

The J gene is TRBJ1-2, the V gene TRBV28, with 7 bases aligning to TRBD1. CDR3 length: 13 residues. Germline V gene sequence: CDR1 MDHEN, CDR2 SYDVKM. V dropped 8 bases and J dropped 6; count of bases not matched to a gene: 9. CDR3 amino acids: CASLVTGLNGYTF. CDR3 in DNA: TGTGCCAGCCTAGTGACAGGGCTGAATGGCTACACCTTC.